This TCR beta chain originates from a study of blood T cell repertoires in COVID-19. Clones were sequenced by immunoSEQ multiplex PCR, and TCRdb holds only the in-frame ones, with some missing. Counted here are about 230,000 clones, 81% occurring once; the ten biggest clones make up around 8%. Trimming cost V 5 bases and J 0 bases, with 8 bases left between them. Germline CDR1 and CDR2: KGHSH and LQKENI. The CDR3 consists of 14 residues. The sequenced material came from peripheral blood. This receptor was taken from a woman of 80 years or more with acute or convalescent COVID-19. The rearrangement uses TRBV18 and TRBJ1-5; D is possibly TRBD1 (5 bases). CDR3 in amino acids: CASSSTDSNQPQHF. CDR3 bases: TGTGCCAGCTCATCGACAGATAGCAATCAGCCCCAGCATTTT.